A selection of T cell receptor beta chains follows, all from one sample in a study of vaccination and CD4 T cells after COVID-19. TCRdb passed the PCR reads through MiXCR, listing each CDR3 protein once. The data show about 19,000 distinct CDR3 sequences, just over 55% seen once. These receptors are not linked to any known antigen. The specimen was CD4+ T cells from blood, cultured in vitro. These receptors were taken from a human donor who had recovered from COVID-19. Each CDR3 is given with its conserved first and last residue. Fields, in order: V gene, D gene, J gene, clone size, CDR3 DNA, CDR3 protein. The D gene is left open where the match is weak. Part of the rows lack a size; the others show once, few, many or a class for expanded clones.

TRBV7-2	.	TRBJ1-2	.	TGTGCCAGCAGCTTAGAGTCAGGAGCTTTCTATGGCTACACCTTC	CASSLESGAFYGYTF
TRBV4-1	.	TRBJ1-1	.	TGCGCCAGCAGCCCCCGGGGTGCGGGCACTGAAGCTTTCTTT	CASSPRGAGTEAFF
TRBV20-1	TRBD2	TRBJ2-3	.	TGCAGTGCGGGGACTAGCGGGAACGCAGATACGCAGTATTTT	CSAGTSGNADTQYF
TRBV20-1	TRBD2	TRBJ2-1	.	TGCAGTGCTAGAGATCGGGCTAGCGGGACTTACAATGAGCAGTTCTTC	CSARDRASGTYNEQFF
TRBV30	TRBD2	TRBJ2-7	few	TGTGCCTGGAGGATGAGCGGGGTCTCCTACGAGCAGTACTTC	CAWRMSGVSYEQYF
TRBV7-2	TRBD1	TRBJ1-4	.	TGTGCCAGCAGCGGACGCCGGACAGGGGGTGAAATGCTGTTTTTT	CASSGRRTGGEMLFF
TRBV6-2/TRBV6-3	.	TRBJ2-7	.	TGTGCCAGCAGTTACCCGCCCGGCGGAGCCTACGAGCAGTACTTC	CASSYPPGGAYEQYF
TRBV20-1	.	TRBJ2-7	.	TGCAGTGCTAGAAAGGTCGGGAGAATAGACGAGCAGTACTTC	CSARKVGRIDEQYF
TRBV6-2/TRBV6-3	.	TRBJ2-7	.	TGTGCCAGCAGTGACCCCGCCGGCGGATCCTACGAGCAGTACTTC	CASSDPAGGSYEQYF
TRBV5-3	.	TRBJ1-2	.	TGTGCCAGCAGCCTAAACCTATATGGCTACACCTTC	CASSLNLYGYTF
TRBV12-3/TRBV12-4	.	TRBJ1-1	.	TGTGCCAGCAGTTTTCTGTACGGGGAAGGTACTGAAGTTTTCTTT	CASSFLYGEGTEVFF
TRBV11-2	TRBD1	TRBJ1-6	once	TGTGCCAGCAGCTTCGGGACAGGCAATAATTCACCCCTCCACTTT	CASSFGTGNNSPLHF
TRBV6-1	.	TRBJ1-6	.	TGTGCCAGCTGTCCGAGGTTGTTAGATTCACCCCTCCACTTT	CASCPRLLDSPLHF
TRBV7-2	TRBD1	TRBJ1-5	.	TGTGCCACTTCCCGGACAGGGCAACAGCCCCAGCATTTT	CATSRTGQQPQHF
TRBV7-9	.	TRBJ1-5	.	TGTGCCAGCAGCGTAGGACCGAGTAGCAATCAGCCCCAGCATTTT	CASSVGPSSNQPQHF
TRBV12-3/TRBV12-4	TRBD1	TRBJ2-2	.	TGTGCCAGCAGTTTAAGACAGGGCACCGGGGAGCTGTTTTTT	CASSLRQGTGELFF
TRBV7-9	TRBD2	TRBJ2-3	.	TGTGCCAGCAGCCCCAGAGCGGGAGGGAGCATAGATACGCAGTATTTT	CASSPRAGGSIDTQYF
TRBV6-2/TRBV6-3	TRBD1	TRBJ1-1	once	TGTGCCAGCAGCCCCTTTGGACAGGCAAGAATGAACACTGAAGCTTTCTTT	CASSPFGQARMNTEAFF
TRBV5-1	TRBD1	TRBJ1-1	once	TGCGCCAGCAGCTTAGGGGGCGGCGACACTGAAGCTTTCTTT	CASSLGGGDTEAFF
TRBV5-1	TRBD2	TRBJ2-5	.	TGCGCCAGCAGCTTGGGTGCCCTAGCGGGGAGCGGAGAGACCCAGTACTTC	CASSLGALAGSGETQYF
TRBV6-5	.	TRBJ2-7	.	TGTGCCAGCAGTTACTCGGGGGGGTCGGCAGGGGGCGGCTACTACGAGCAGTACTTC	CASSYSGGSAGGGYYEQYF
TRBV11-2	TRBD1	TRBJ1-1	.	TGTGCCAGCAGCTTAGGGCAGGGGGATCGAGCTTTCTTT	CASSLGQGDRAFF
TRBV24-1	TRBD1	TRBJ1-2	few	TGTGCCACCAGGGAACAGGGGGCAATGGATGGCTACACCTTC	CATREQGAMDGYTF
TRBV20-1	.	TRBJ1-1	few	TGCAGTGCTAGACCTCCGGGACGTTACACTGAAGCTTTCTTT	CSARPPGRYTEAFF
TRBV6-2/TRBV6-3	.	TRBJ2-1	.	TGTGCCAGCAGTTACGAACTAGCATTCTACAATGAGCAGTTCTTC	CASSYELAFYNEQFF
TRBV6-1	.	TRBJ1-5	.	TGTGCCAGCGCCCAAGGGCAGGACGGCAATCAGCCCCAGCATTTT	CASAQGQDGNQPQHF
TRBV6-1	.	TRBJ1-2	.	TGTGCCAGCCTCCCCAAGCGGTTAACTAACTATGGCTACACCTTC	CASLPKRLTNYGYTF
TRBV19	TRBD1	TRBJ2-5	few	TGTGCCAGTAGTACTTGGACAGGGGTAGGGGAGACCCAGTACTTC	CASSTWTGVGETQYF
TRBV10-3	TRBD2	TRBJ2-3	.	TGTGCCATCAGTGAGTCCCTGCGGGAGGGCACAGATACGCAGTATTTT	CAISESLREGTDTQYF
TRBV20-1	TRBD1	TRBJ2-2	few	TGCAGTGCTAGAGGGACAGGGAACACCGGGGAGCTGTTTTTT	CSARGTGNTGELFF
TRBV6-1	.	TRBJ1-3	.	TGTGCCAGCAGCACCGACAGGATCTCTGGAAACACCATATATTTT	CASSTDRISGNTIYF
TRBV20-1	.	TRBJ1-5	few	TGCAGTGCTTCCCCCCTGCGAGGGGCCGGGGGGGATCAGCCCCAGCATTTT	CSASPLRGAGGDQPQHF
TRBV4-1	.	TRBJ1-2	.	TGCGCCAGCAGCCAATTAGGTCAGAGAGATGGCTACACCTTC	CASSQLGQRDGYTF
TRBV6-5	.	TRBJ2-1	.	TGTGCCAGCAGTTTAACGCGGGGACTCACTTACAATGAGCAGTTCTTC	CASSLTRGLTYNEQFF
TRBV2	TRBD2	TRBJ2-1	.	TGTGCCAGCAGTGAGTCCGCTAGCGGGGGGGCTAATGAGCAGTTCTTC	CASSESASGGANEQFF
TRBV20-1	.	TRBJ1-1	.	TGCAGTGCTAGAGAGCCGGGACAAAGGACTGAAGCTTTCTTT	CSAREPGQRTEAFF
TRBV12-1	.	TRBJ1-1	.	TGTGCCAGCAGGGCCCGACTGGGACGGGGCATGAACACTGAAGCTTTCTTT	CASRARLGRGMNTEAFF
TRBV5-1	.	TRBJ1-2	.	TGCGCCAGCAGCTTGGAATCTGGGTCTGGCTACACCTTC	CASSLESGSGYTF
TRBV5-6	.	TRBJ1-2	.	TGTGCCAGCAGCTTGGTCGGGGCCCGAGGCTACACCTTC	CASSLVGARGYTF
TRBV20-1	.	TRBJ1-2	.	TGCAGTGCTCCTACAGGGAGCTATGGCTACACCTTC	CSAPTGSYGYTF
TRBV20-1	.	TRBJ2-4	once	TGCAGTGCTACGGTGTTTGATGGCAGAGGGCAAAACATTCAGTACTTC	CSATVFDGRGQNIQYF
TRBV19	.	TRBJ1-5	.	TGTGCCAGTATGGGGCAGAGAGGCTCGCCCCAGCATTTT	CASMGQRGSPQHF
TRBV7-8	TRBD2	TRBJ2-1	.	TGTGCCAGCAGCAGACAAAGACTAGCCCACAATGAGCAGTTCTTC	CASSRQRLAHNEQFF
TRBV10-3	TRBD2	TRBJ2-3	.	TGTGCCATCGGGACTAGAGTTAGCACAGATACGCAGTATTTT	CAIGTRVSTDTQYF